The 27 T cell receptor beta chains in this list originate from one sample, sequenced in a study of blood T cell repertoires in COVID-19. Assay: immunoSEQ multiplex PCR; the TCRdb copy retains only in-frame clones and omits some. The sample holds under 20,000 clones, roughly 86% seen once. Sequencing was performed on peripheral blood. The receptors derive from a human donor in a cohort sampled during active COVID-19.

This chain joins TRBV5-1 and TRBJ2-2, with D maybe TRBD2 (6 bases). V gave up 3 bases and J gave up 6 bases, with 18 bases separating them. In germline, CDR1 is SGHRS, CDR2 YFSETQ. The CDR3 is 16 amino acids. In nucleotides, the CDR3 is TGCGCCAGCAGCTACGACACGCGGGGTTCTGCCGGGGAGCTGTTTTTT. Its translation: CASSYDTRGSAGELFF.

The CDR3 is CASSYSGQGTGELFF. For the CDR3, the DNA is TGTGCCAGCAGTTACTCCGGACAGGGGACCGGGGAGCTGTTTTTT. The chain joins TRBV6-5 to TRBJ2-2, with 9 positions matching TRBD1. Trimming at V came to 0 bases and at J to 5 bases, leaving 1 base not matched to a gene. The CDR3 covers 15 residues. Germline assignment: CDR1 MNHEY and CDR2 SVGAGI.

This clone was observed a single time. The chain employs TRBV7-3 and TRBJ2-1; D not resolved. The CDR3 covers 13 residues. Trimming left V 2 bases short and J 6 bases short, with 8 bases between. The V gene's germline CDR1 is SGHTA and CDR2 FQGTGA. In nucleotides, the CDR3 is TGTGCCAGCAGCTTAGGAACGGGCAATGAGCAGTTCTTC. It encodes CASSLGTGNEQFF.

The J gene is TRBJ1-1, the V gene TRBV15, with TRBD1 as a possible D gene (5 bases). The germline V gene encodes CDR1 LNHNV and CDR2 YYDKDF (reference sequence). The CDR3 has 16 residues. V lost 4 bases to trimming and J lost 1 base, with 16 bases between them. Here the CDR3 reads CATSNPGEGQNTEAFF. The CDR3 DNA follows: TGTGCCACCAGCAATCCGGGGGAGGGCCAGAACACTGAAGCTTTCTTT. Full variable domain (missing parts from reference TRBV15 and TRBJ1-1): DAMVIQNPRYQVTQFGKPVTLSCSQTLNHNVMYWYQQKSSQAPKLLFHYYDKDFNNEADTPDNFQSRRPNTSFCFLDIRSPGLGDTAMYLCATSNPGEGQNTEAFFGQGTRLTVV.

The chain couples TRBV5-5 to TRBJ2-7; D remains ambiguous. The germline CDR1 and CDR2 sequences are SGHKS and YYEKEE (reference sequence). Deletions cut 4 bases from V and 3 bases from J, with 17 bases between. The CDR3 consists of 15 residues. The CDR3 coding sequence is TGTGCCAGCAGCCCCTGGGCCGTAAACCTCTACGAGCAGTACTTC. Translating it yields CASSPWAVNLYEQYF.

The gene calls are TRBV11-2 and TRBJ1-2, with TRBD1 as a possible D gene (6 bases). The ends were cut back, 1 base at V and 7 bases at J, with 16 bases in the middle. Germline V gene data show CDR1 as SGHAT and CDR2 as FQNNGV. The CDR3 consists of 15 residues. For the CDR3, the DNA is TGTGCCAGCAGCTTAGTGGCAGGGGATCGATCTGGCTACACCTTC. It translates to CASSLVAGDRSGYTF.

The rearrangement links TRBV9 to TRBJ1-6; no reliable D call. Trimming shortened V by 0 bases and J by 11 bases, and 9 bases separated the two germline ends. The CDR3 is made up of 13 amino acids. CDR1 and CDR2 from the germline V gene are SGDLS and YYNGEE. The CDR3 loop is CASSVGWEAPLHF. The CDR3 DNA follows: TGTGCCAGCAGCGTAGGATGGGAGGCACCCCTCCACTTT.

This chain links TRBV3-1 (or the pseudogene TRBV3-2) with TRBJ1-1; 8 bases align to TRBD1. This CDR3 has 15 amino acids. Germline CDR1 reads LGHDT; CDR2 reads YNNKEL (reference sequence). Germline trimming cut 4 bases from V and 5 bases from J; bases unmatched to any gene: 9. CDR3 region: CASSPRGRVWTEAFF. As DNA, the CDR3 is TGTGCCAGCAGCCCCAGGGGGCGAGTTTGGACTGAAGCTTTCTTT.

The V and J genes are TRBV18 and TRBJ2-6; D not resolved. Trimming removed 0 bases from V and 0 bases from J, with 3 bases in between. The length of the CDR3 is 15 residues. The germline V gene encodes CDR1 KGHSH and CDR2 LQKENI. For the CDR3, the DNA is TGTGCCAGCTCACCACCCAGCTCTGGGGCCAACGTCCTGACTTTC. This encodes CASSPPSSGANVLTF.

CDR3: CASSKAGGPGELFF. The CDR3 bases are TGTGCCAGCAGCAAAGCGGGAGGACCCGGGGAGCTGTTTTTT. This sequence joins TRBV5-4 and TRBJ2-2; TRBD2 aligns across 9 bases. J was trimmed by 6 bases and V by 4 bases; bases with no gene match: 4. Germline loops: CDR1 SGHNT, CDR2 YYREEE (reference sequence). The CDR3 has 14 amino acids.

This chain connects TRBV4-2 to TRBJ1-2; 8 bases agree with TRBD1. There are 16 residues in the CDR3. Germline assignment: CDR1 LGHNA and CDR2 YNFKEQ. V was pared by 2 bases and J by 2 bases, with 7 bases of the junction left unmatched. CDR3 sequence: CASSQLRTGSNYGYTF. The CDR3, as DNA: TGTGCCAGCAGCCAACTGAGGACAGGGTCCAACTATGGCTACACCTTC.

The CDR3 DNA reads TGCGCCAGCAGCTTGGCGGGACTAGCGGGAGGGCCAGAGACCCAGTACTTC. It translates to CASSLAGLAGGPETQYF. The chain uses TRBV5-1 and TRBJ2-5; 16 bases match TRBD2. Germline lookup yields CDR1 SGHRS and CDR2 YFSETQ. V was pared by 0 bases and J by 4 bases, with 3 bases of the junction left unmatched. The CDR3 is 17 residues long. Variable domain in full (rest from reference TRBV5-1 and TRBJ2-5): KAGVTQTPRYLIKTRGQQVTLSCSPISGHRSVSWYQQTPGQGLQFLFEYFSETQRNKGNFPGRFSGRQFSNSRSEMNVSTLELGDSALYLCASSLAGLAGGPETQYFGPGTRLLVL.

The chain carries TRBV5-6 and TRBJ2-7; the match to TRBD2 covers 10 bases. With V trimmed by 2 bases and J by 6 bases, 5 bases remained unmatched. The CDR3 has 14 residues. Germline CDR1 and CDR2: SGHDT and YYEEEE. CDR3 in amino acids: CASSFLAGAGEQYF. CDR3 DNA sequence: TGTGCCAGCAGCTTCCTAGCGGGAGCCGGCGAGCAGTACTTC.

This clone was picked up one time. The chain couples TRBV28 to TRBJ2-3, with 10 bases fitting TRBD2. The CDR3 length is 17 residues. Germline loops: CDR1 MDHEN, CDR2 SYDVKM. With 6 bases clipped from V and 3 bases from J, the junction kept 12 bases outside the gene matches. In DNA form, the CDR3 reads TGTGCCAGCAGCCCCCCTAGCGGGAGAGGTGGGACAGATACGCAGTATTTT. Translating it yields CASSPPSGRGGTDTQYF.

The chain links TRBV18 to TRBJ2-2; possibly TRBD1 for D (6 bases). The CDR3 is 16 residues long. The V gene lost 3 bases and the J gene lost 2 bases, with 13 bases spanning the gap. Germline loops: CDR1 KGHSH, CDR2 LQKENI. CDR3 coding DNA: TGTGCCAGCTCACCTGTCTCAGGGGTTAACACCGGGGAGCTGTTTTTT. It codes for CASSPVSGVNTGELFF.

The chain links TRBV15 to TRBJ2-7; TRBD2 matches at 10 bases. The CDR3 extends over 15 amino acids. Germline V gives CDR1 LNHNV, CDR2 YYDKDF (reference sequence). The V segment lost 3 bases and the J segment 3 bases; nucleotides outside the gene matches: 5. CDR3 in amino acids: CATSRARTSGYEQYF. The CDR3 DNA is TGTGCCACCAGCAGGGCCCGGACTAGCGGCTACGAGCAGTACTTC.

V usage is TRBV19 and J usage is TRBJ2-3, with 12 nucleotides matching TRBD2. The CDR3 contains 17 residues. The V gene's germline CDR1 is LNHDA and CDR2 SQIVND (reference sequence). V was clipped by 5 bases and J by 4 bases; unmatched bases: 10. CDR3 region: CASSLSGTSGLADTQYF. Written as DNA, the CDR3 is TGTGCCAGTAGTTTATCCGGGACTAGCGGGCTCGCAGATACGCAGTATTTT.

The gene calls are TRBV6-5 and TRBJ2-5; D is possibly TRBD2 (7 bases). V lost 8 bases and J 1 base, leaving 14 bases between the germline ends. Germline V gene data show CDR1 as MNHEY and CDR2 as SVGAGI. There are 14 residues in the CDR3. CDR3 amino acids: CASRGAAGQETQYF. CDR3 nucleotides: TGTGCCAGCCGGGGGGCGGCGGGCCAAGAGACCCAGTACTTC.

The rearrangement links TRBV28 to TRBJ2-3, with a possible D match to TRBD2 (7 bases). The germline V gene has CDR1 MDHEN and CDR2 SYDVKM. V lost 3 bases and J lost 2, with 18 bases in between. This CDR3 contains 17 residues. CDR3 coding DNA: TGTGCCAGCAGTTTTTCCCCGGGGGCGGGAGACACAGATACGCAGTATTTT. Translation: CASSFSPGAGDTDTQYF.

This rearrangement joins TRBV29-1 to TRBJ1-2; 9 bases are a match to TRBD1. The CDR3 has 12 amino acids. The V segment lost 6 bases and the J segment 4 bases; nucleotides outside the gene matches: 3. Germline assignment: CDR1 SQVTM and CDR2 ANQGSEA. For the CDR3, the DNA is TGCAGCGTCTCGGGACAGGGCTATGGCTACACCTTC. Its protein is CSVSGQGYGYTF.

This chain joins TRBV27 and TRBJ1-5, with D possibly TRBD1 on 6 matching bases. Trimming took 5 bases from V and 5 from J, leaving 19 bases between them. This CDR3 has 16 amino acids. Germline V lookup: CDR1 MNHEY, CDR2 SMNVEV (reference sequence). CDR3 residues: CASSQHYRAVDQPQHF. The CDR3 DNA is TGTGCCAGCAGTCAACACTACAGGGCTGTTGATCAGCCCCAGCATTTT.

The chain has TRBV27 and TRBJ2-3; 9 nucleotides agree with TRBD2. This CDR3 contains 17 residues. After removal of 7 bases from V and 5 bases from J, the junction contained 16 bases not matched to a gene. Germline-derived CDR1 and CDR2 are MNHEY and SMNVEV (reference sequence). The CDR3 region is CASIGAGGPKKGDTQYF. In DNA, the CDR3 is TGTGCCAGCATAGGGGCGGGAGGGCCAAAAAAGGGAGATACGCAGTATTTT.

The chain carries TRBV5-4 and TRBJ2-7; 7 nucleotides line up with TRBD2. V gave up 2 bases and J gave up 4 bases; unmatched junction bases: 9. The CDR3 is 15 amino acids. Germline values: CDR1 SGHNT, CDR2 YYREEE (reference sequence). Here the CDR3 DNA reads TGTGCCAGCAGCTTAAAGGCGGGAGAAGGATACGAGCAGTACTTC. This codes for CASSLKAGEGYEQYF.

The chain joins TRBV6-5 to TRBJ1-1; the D gene is possibly TRBD1 (5 bases). The V and J ends lost 5 bases and 6 bases respectively, with 16 bases between them. The CDR3 totals 14 residues. Germline CDR1 is MNHEY and CDR2 is SVGAGI. CDR3: CASSNDRQGAEAFF. DNA of the CDR3: TGTGCCAGCAGTAACGACAGACAAGGCGCTGAAGCTTTCTTT.

J is TRBJ2-1 and V is TRBV5-1; 8 positions match TRBD2. The J segment lost 6 bases and the V segment lost 3 bases, leaving 14 bases of the junction unmatched. Germline V gene data show CDR1 as SGHRS and CDR2 as YFSETQ. CDR3 length: 17 amino acids. CDR3 sequence: CASSSFSRSGTPNEQFF. CDR3 nucleotides: TGCGCCAGCAGCTCATTTAGCCGTAGCGGGACCCCCAATGAGCAGTTCTTC.

The chain combines TRBV5-1 with TRBJ1-2, with 7 bases lining up with TRBD1. Per germline, CDR1 SGHRS and CDR2 YFSETQ. The J segment lost 2 bases and the V segment lost 8 bases, leaving 6 bases of the junction unmatched. The CDR3 contains 13 residues. In DNA, the CDR3 is TGCGCCAGTACAGGGGAAGGGAACTATGGCTACACCTTC. It codes for CASTGEGNYGYTF.

The CDR3 reads CASSPRWGEPNTGELFF. CDR3 nucleotide sequence: TGTGCCAGCTCACCCCGATGGGGCGAACCGAACACCGGGGAGCTGTTTTTT. The chain carries TRBV18 and TRBJ2-2; weak D call: TRBD1 (5 bases). The germline CDR1 and CDR2 sequences are KGHSH and LQKENI. The CDR3 is made up of 17 amino acids. The V end lost 3 bases, the J end lost 0 bases, and 14 bases lay between the germline ends.